A single sample gave rise to the 24 T cell receptor beta chains below, sequenced in a study of tumor and adjacent non-tumor tissue in lung cancer. RNA was extracted from bulk tissue without any cell sorting. More than 3 cm separated this lung sample from the edge of the tumor. Three rounds of nested PCR, following a modified ARM-PCR protocol, produced the TCRbeta library. MiXCR, run by TCRdb on the multiplex PCR reads, gives a single entry per CDR3 protein. The sample lists some 100,000 distinct CDR3 sequences, about 62% seen once, with roughly a fifth in the top ten. Sequencing input: distant non-tumor lung tissue. The receptors shown here come from a young man with non-small cell lung cancer.

This clonotype was recorded at least ten times. The J gene is TRBJ2-2, the V gene TRBV11-3, with D possibly TRBD1 on 6 matching bases. Germline CDR1 and CDR2: SGHNT and YENEEA. CDR3 size: 14 residues. V dropped 11 bases and J dropped 3 bases, with 16 bases sitting between them. CDR3 coding DNA: TGTGCCGAGCACACAGGGTTGGACACCGGGGAGCTGTTTTTT. It is translated as CAEHTGLDTGELFF.

Of note for this clonotype: Here the CDR3 omits its conserved ending phenylalanine or tryptophan, so a read error is the likely source. The rearrangement joins TRBV29-1 to TRBJ1-2, with D unclear. Looked up from germline, CDR1 is SQVTM and CDR2 is ANQGSEA. This CDR3 spans 13 amino acids. The V gene lost 8 bases and the J gene lost 5 bases, with 18 bases spanning the gap. CDR3 DNA: TGCAGCACTTCGGACTGTCGGGAGTATGGCTACACCCTC. Translated: CSTSDCREYGYTL.

This clonotype was counted a few times. This chain joins TRBV11-2 and TRBJ2-5; D not resolved. Germline CDR1 is SGHAT and CDR2 is FQNNGV. This CDR3 is built from 12 residues. Deletions cut 5 bases from V and 5 bases from J, with 9 bases between. The CDR3 DNA is TGTGCCAGCAGCCTGGCTGGGGAGACCCAGTACTTC. Amino acids: CASSLAGETQYF.

In regard to this clonotype: Germline is not matched at one junction end, which may reflect a read error. The V and J genes are TRBV5-6 and TRBJ2-7, with D perhaps TRBD1 or TRBD2 (7 bases each). This CDR3 has 16 residues. Germline-derived CDR1 and CDR2 are SGHDT and YYEEEE. The CDR3 nucleotides are TGTGCCAGCAGCTTCCTATGGGAGGGGGCCTCTCACGAGCAGTGCTTC. Translated: CASSFLWEGASHEQCF.

Turning to this clonotype: A read error may produce the germline difference seen at one junction end. This sequence joins TRBV6-4 and TRBJ1-2; 7 bases agree with TRBD1. CDR3 size: 13 residues. CDR1 is MRHNA, CDR2 SNTAGT, per germline. CDR3 bases: TGTGCCAGCGGCGACAGGGTTGGGTATGACTACACCTTC. Protein sequence: CASGDRVGYDYTF.

Comments on this clonotype: A much larger clone lies a single base off, so this may be a read error. The chain links TRBV20-1 to TRBJ1-1; 7 bases are shared with TRBD1. There are 13 residues in the CDR3. The germline CDR1 and CDR2 sequences are DFQATT and SNEGSKA (reference sequence). The CDR3: CSAGAGGNTKAFF. The CDR3 nucleotides read TGCAGTGCTGGGGCAGGGGGGAACACTAAAGCTTTCTTT.

Notes on this clonotype: A read error may be the cause here, since a much bigger clone is one base away. The chain combines TRBV4-2 with TRBJ2-1; 14 nucleotides line up with TRBD2. Germline V gives CDR1 LGHNA, CDR2 YNFKEQ. There are 15 residues in the CDR3. The V segment lost 3 bases and the J segment 10 bases; nucleotides outside the gene matches: 5. CDR3 sequence reads: CASSQRLAGGEEQFF. The DNA for the CDR3 is TGTGCCAGCAGCCAGAGACTAGCGGGGGGGGAAGAGCAGTTCTTC.

A note on this clonotype: Sequence at one end of the junction differs from germline and may be a read error. This rearrangement joins TRBV6-2 or TRBV6-3 to TRBJ1-5, with D maybe TRBD1 (6 bases). The J call may be in error: the DNA end matches TRBJ2-3 better. CDR1 and CDR2 (germline): MNHEY, SVGEGT. The CDR3 sequence is 18 residues long. The CDR3 DNA reads TGTGTCAGCAGTTACTCGAAATCGGTGGGGGCGGGTTATCAGCCCCAGTATTTT. This encodes CVSSYSKSVGAGYQPQYF.

The CDR3 is CASSPTGTSFDEQFF. CDR3 DNA: TGCGCCAGCAGCCCTACCGGGACTAGCTTCGATGAGCAGTTCTTC. The chain has TRBV4-1 and TRBJ2-1, with 9 bases identical to TRBD2. The CDR3 contains 15 residues. Germline loops: CDR1 MGHRA, CDR2 YSYEKL. After removal of 4 bases from V and 8 bases from J, the junction contained 9 bases not matched to a gene.

With regard to this clonotype: One end of the junction is discordant with germline, which a read error may explain. The chain couples TRBV4-1 to TRBJ1-6, with D possibly TRBD1 on 5 matching bases. CDR1 MGHRA and CDR2 YSYEKL come from the germline V gene. CDR3 length equals 15 residues. The CDR3 here is CASSLQEFDNSPLHF. The CDR3, as DNA: TGCGCCAGCAGCCTACAGGAGTTCGATAATTCACCTCTCCACTTT.

This clonotype came up once. The junction does not match germline at one end; this may be a read error. This rearrangement joins TRBV4-3 to TRBJ2-3, with TRBD1 matching 7 bases. The CDR3 has 16 residues. Per germline, CDR1 LGHNA and CDR2 YSLEER. The CDR3 sequence is CASSQDAIGGGYTLYF. The CDR3 DNA reads as TGCGCCAGCAGCCAAGACGCGATAGGGGGCGGGTATACGCTGTATTTT.

The rearrangement joins TRBV15 to TRBJ2-1, with D hard to call. The germline V gene has CDR1 LNHNV and CDR2 YYDKDF (reference sequence). Trimming stripped 1 base from V and 9 bases from J, with 10 bases between. This CDR3 comprises 13 residues. In DNA, the CDR3 is TGTGCCACCAGCAGAGGAGGTCTGGGTGAGCAGTTCTTC. Its translation is CATSRGGLGEQFF.

The rearrangement links TRBV4-2 to TRBJ1-6; no clear D. This CDR3 is built from 16 residues. Trimming pared 0 bases from V and 4 bases from J, leaving 10 bases between. Germline lookup yields CDR1 LGHNA and CDR2 YNFKEQ. DNA for the CDR3: TGTGCCAGCAGCCAAGATTTAGTACAATATAATTCACCCCTCCACTTT. Its translation: CASSQDLVQYNSPLHF.

Note on this clonotype: An end of the junction does not agree with germline; a read error may underlie this. The V call is TRBV11-2, the J call TRBJ2-1; the match to TRBD1 covers 9 bases. Germline CDR1 is SGHAT and CDR2 is FQNNGV. The CDR3 has 15 amino acids. The CDR3 protein is CASRLRDRAYNEQFF. CDR3 DNA sequence: TGTGCCAGCCGCCTCCGGGACAGGGCCTACAATGAACAGTTCTTC.

Comment on this clonotype: Compared with germline, one end of the junction differs, possibly owing to a read error. V and J are TRBV4-1 and TRBJ2-5, with D perhaps TRBD1 (5 bases). This CDR3 is 15 amino acids long. Germline V lookup: CDR1 MGHRA, CDR2 YSYEKL. CDR3 protein: CAISQDGHNHETQYF. Here the CDR3 DNA reads TGCGCCATCAGCCAAGATGGACATAACCATGAGACCCAGTACTTC.

This clonotype appeared a few times. This likely comes from a read error, as the CDR3 has no conserved phenylalanine or tryptophan at its end. V usage is TRBV12-3 or TRBV12-4 and J usage is TRBJ1-3; the D is unclear. The CDR3 has 15 amino acids. Trimming left V 1 base short and J 0 bases short, with 7 bases between. CDR3 coding DNA: TGTGCCAGCAGTTTAGGACCGTACTCTGGAAACACCATATATTCT. It encodes CASSLGPYSGNTIYS.

Comments on this clonotype: Mismatch with germline at one junction end may stem from a read error. The chain links TRBV5-4 to TRBJ1-4; D is undetermined. The CDR3 totals 16 residues. Germline CDR1 SGHNT, CDR2 YYREEE (reference sequence). As DNA, the CDR3 is TGTGCCAGCAGCTTTGGTCCGAGATCAGCTAATGAAAGACTGTTTTTT. This encodes CASSFGPRSANERLFF.

With respect to this clonotype: Germline is not matched at one junction end, which may reflect a read error. Here the CDR3 reads CSVEDLRRSNIEAFF. CDR3 bases: TGCAGCGTTGAAGATCTCCGGAGGTCGAACATTGAAGCTTTCTTT. This chain links TRBV29-1 with TRBJ1-1; D uncertain. Germline CDR1 SQVTM, CDR2 ANQGSEA. The CDR3 length is 15 residues.

Comment on this clonotype: A much larger clone lies one base from this, so it may be a read error. The genes are TRBV4-1 and TRBJ2-7; the D is unclear. The CDR3 has 13 amino acids. V was cut by 1 base and J by 3 bases, with 7 bases left in between. Germline V gene data show CDR1 as MGHRA and CDR2 as YSYEKL. DNA of the CDR3: TGCGCCAGCAGCCAAGGAACTGGCTACGAGCAGTACTTC. Amino acid sequence: CASSQGTGYEQYF.

The V gene is TRBV11-2, the J gene TRBJ1-3; D gene unclear. The V and J ends lost 1 base and 10 bases respectively, with 14 bases between them. The CDR3 runs to 14 residues. Germline V lookup: CDR1 SGHAT, CDR2 FQNNGV. The CDR3 DNA reads TGTGCCAGCAGCTTAGTGAGCTTCGAAAATACCATATATTTT. It encodes CASSLVSFENTIYF. The full variable domain, in which reference TRBV11-2 and TRBJ1-3 provide the parts outside the CDR3, is EAGVAQSPRYKIIEKRQSVAFWCNPISGHATLYWYQQILGQGPKLLIQFQNNGVVDDSQLPKDRFSAERLKGVDSTLKIQPAKLEDSAVYLCASSLVSFENTIYFGEGSWLTVV.

A note on this clonotype: This may arise from a read error, as a much more abundant clone is one base away. The CDR3 region is CASSLNSITEAFF. The CDR3 DNA reads TGTGCCAGCAGCTTAAACAGCATCACTGAAGCTTTCTTT. The chain uses TRBV7-3 and TRBJ1-1, with D hard to call. Germline values: CDR1 SGHTA, CDR2 FQGTGA. V lost 1 base, J lost 4 bases, and 7 bases lay in between. This CDR3 contains 13 residues.

Regarding this clonotype: The junction departs from germline at one end; a sequencing error may be responsible. The rearrangement uses TRBV4-2 and TRBJ1-2; D is possibly TRBD1 (6 bases). The V gene's germline CDR1 is LGHNA and CDR2 YNFKEQ. The length of the CDR3 is 15 residues. The CDR3: CASSHVLQGNSGYTF. CDR3 coding DNA: TGCGCCAGCAGCCACGTATTACAGGGAAACTCTGGCTACACCTTC.

In the case of this clonotype: The junction departs from the called germline gene at one end, perhaps through a read error. The V call is TRBV12-3 or TRBV12-4, the J call TRBJ2-1; D is unresolved. This CDR3 region has 12 residues. The CDR3 is CASSPGPDDQFF. The CDR3 nucleotides read TGTGCCAGCAGCCCCGGTCCCGATGACCAGTTCTTC.

About this clonotype itself: Sequence at one end of the junction differs from germline and may be a read error. The rearrangement joins TRBV29-1 to TRBJ2-7, with D perhaps TRBD1 (6 bases). The CDR3 is made up of 15 amino acids. The V gene's germline CDR1 is SQVTM and CDR2 ANQGSEA. CDR3 bases: TGTAGCGTTTGGTCGGACAGATTAACCTCCTACGAGCAGTACTTC. Its translation is CSVWSDRLTSYEQYF.